Presented here are 24 T cell receptor beta chains from one specimen sequenced in a study of cytomegalovirus exposure and HLA in healthy donors. Both 60 Vbeta primers and 13 Jbeta primers went into the PCR. Sequencing used immunoSEQ multiplex PCR; TCRdb keeps in-frame clones, though not all of them. The sample records 210,000 or so clones, around 80% being singletons. What was sequenced was PBMCs. All receptors come from a boy younger than 18 in good health and CMV-seronegative.

The chain joins TRBV30 to TRBJ1-1; tentatively, D is TRBD1 (6 bases). The CDR3 is made up of 12 amino acids. Trimming left V 2 bases short and J 9 bases short, with 13 bases between. CDR1 and CDR2 (germline): GTSNPN, SVGIG (reference sequence). The CDR3 spells CAWSQGGGKAFF. The DNA of the CDR3 is TGTGCCTGGAGTCAGGGCGGGGGCAAAGCTTTCTTT.

V usage is TRBV13 and J usage is TRBJ2-7; TRBD1 is a possible D gene (5 bases). Trimming left V 5 bases short and J 2 bases short, with 13 bases between. The CDR3 covers 14 residues. In germline, CDR1 is PRHDT, CDR2 FYEKMQ (reference sequence). CDR3 bases: TGTGCCAGCAGCCCAGGGTCCAACACCTACGAGCAGTACTTC. Its translation: CASSPGSNTYEQYF.

On this clone itself: A junction boundary mismatches the germline segment, possibly from a read error. The chain links TRBV25-1 to TRBJ2-5; D is possibly TRBD1 (6 bases). The CDR3 loop spans 15 amino acids. CDR1 and CDR2 from the germline V gene are MGHDK and SYGVNS. CDR3 residues: CAGSAQQGDKETQYF. Written as DNA, the CDR3 is TGTGCCGGCAGTGCCCAACAGGGTGATAAAGAGACCCAGTACTTC.

The gene calls are TRBV6-5 and TRBJ1-1; D is possibly TRBD1 (6 bases). The germline V and J ends were trimmed by 5 bases and 0 bases, with 10 bases remaining between them. Per the germline V gene, CDR1 is MNHEY and CDR2 is SVGAGI. CDR3 length: 14 amino acids. CDR3 nucleotide sequence: TGTGCCAGCAGTGTGGGACACCTGAACACTGAAGCTTTCTTT. Protein sequence: CASSVGHLNTEAFF.

This clone was detected only once. The chain couples TRBV21-1 to TRBJ1-2; the table's TRBD1 call for D was not verified on the DNA. TRBV21-1 is termed a pseudogene. The CDR3 spans 18 residues. The CDR3 protein is CASSNGSGQGARNYGYTF. CDR3 nucleotides: TGTGCCAGCAGCAACGGTTCGGGACAGGGGGCGCGGAACTATGGCTACACCTTC.

The sample holds a few counts of this clone. This chain uses TRBV30 with TRBJ1-1, with 7 bases aligning to TRBD1. The germline CDR1 and CDR2 sequences are GTSNPN and SVGIG (reference sequence). J lost 4 bases, V lost 2 bases, and 4 bases had no gene match. This CDR3 has 13 amino acids. The CDR3, as DNA: TGTGCCTGGAGTCCAGGGGGTCGCACTGAAGCTTTCTTT. As protein: CAWSPGGRTEAFF.

The chain has TRBV4-2 and TRBJ2-3, with 10 bases that match TRBD2. The V and J ends lost 4 bases and 5 bases, in that order; junction bases with no gene match: 6. The CDR3 has 15 amino acids. CDR1 is LGHNA, CDR2 YNFKEQ, per germline. CDR3 nucleotides: TGTGCCAGCAGCCCTAGCGGGGGTATGATAGATACGCAGTATTTT. Translating gives CASSPSGGMIDTQYF.

The genes are TRBV29-1 and TRBJ2-3; D call uncertain. The CDR3 is 12 residues long. Trimming stripped 1 base from V and 6 bases from J, with 8 bases between. CDR1 is SQVTM, CDR2 ANQGSEA, per germline. This CDR3 is CSVEGGGDTQYF. CDR3 nucleotide sequence: TGCAGCGTTGAAGGCGGTGGTGATACGCAGTATTTT.

The chain is built from TRBV18 and TRBJ1-1; D not certain. This CDR3 is built from 12 residues. V was shortened by 3 bases and J by 7 bases, with 9 bases between the two germline ends. Germline CDR1 KGHSH, CDR2 LQKENI. CDR3 DNA: TGTGCCAGCTCACCGCCCTCGGGTGAAGCTTTCTTT. It specifies CASSPPSGEAFF.

The chain joins TRBV11-3 to TRBJ2-3; D possibly corresponds to TRBD1 (7 bases). The germline CDR1 and CDR2 sequences are SGHNT and YENEEA. This CDR3 has 15 amino acids. Trimming pared 6 bases from V and 1 base from J, leaving 14 bases between. The CDR3 region has the DNA TGTGCCAGCAGTCGGATCAGGGGGGGCACAGATACGCAGTATTTT. It yields the protein CASSRIRGGTDTQYF. Using reference TRBV11-3 and TRBJ2-3 for the parts outside the CDR3, the full variable domain is EAGVVQSPRYKIIEKKQPVAFWCNPISGHNTLYWYLQNLGQGPELLIRYENEEAVDDSQLPKDRFSAERLKGVDSTLKIQPAELGDSAVYLCASSRIRGGTDTQYFGPGTRLTVL.

Only one count was recorded for this clone. V usage is TRBV9 and J usage is TRBJ2-1; the D gene is possibly TRBD2 (7 bases). V was trimmed by 0 bases and J by 5 bases, leaving 12 bases between them. The CDR3 length is 15 residues. Germline V gene lookup returns CDR1 SGDLS and CDR2 YYNGEE. For the CDR3, the DNA is TGTGCCAGCAGCGTAGGTGGGGGGGCTAACAATGAGCAGTTCTTC. Amino acid sequence: CASSVGGGANNEQFF.

V and J are TRBV5-1 and TRBJ1-3, with TRBD1 as a possible D gene (5 bases). Germline CDR1 reads SGHRS; CDR2 reads YFSETQ. The CDR3 has 17 amino acids. Trimming cost V 4 bases and J 0 bases, with 17 bases left between them. The CDR3 region has the DNA TGCGCCAGCAGCGGGGACTCTCGAGTGGTCTCTGGAAACACCATATATTTT. It is translated as CASSGDSRVVSGNTIYF.

This chain joins TRBV2 and TRBJ1-1; D unclear. The V gene's germline CDR1 is SNHLY and CDR2 FYNNEI. V lost 3 bases and J 0 bases, leaving 11 bases between the germline ends. The CDR3 has 15 amino acids. The CDR3 DNA reads as TGTGCCAGCAGTGACGACAAGACACTGAACACTGAAGCTTTCTTT. This sequence encodes CASSDDKTLNTEAFF. Combining the CDR3 with reference TRBV2 and TRBJ1-1 gives the whole variable domain EPEVTQTPSHQVTQMGQEVILRCVPISNHLYFYWYRQILGQKVEFLVSFYNNEISEKSEIFDDQFSVERPDGSNFTLKIRSTKLEDSAMYFCASSDDKTLNTEAFFGQGTRLTVV.

The V gene is TRBV7-2, the J gene TRBJ2-2; 10 nucleotides align to TRBD2. CDR1 is SGHTA, CDR2 FQGNSA, per germline. This CDR3 comprises 16 residues. V shed 5 bases and J 4 bases; nucleotides not matched to a gene: 7. This CDR3 reads CASSPGLAGVTGELFF. CDR3 nucleotides: TGTGCCAGCAGCCCGGGGCTAGCGGGAGTCACCGGGGAGCTGTTTTTT.

The chain joins TRBV19 to TRBJ2-5, with TRBD1 as a possible D gene (5 bases). The CDR3 runs 14 residues. Germline V gene data show CDR1 as LNHDA and CDR2 as SQIVND (reference sequence). V dropped 3 bases and J dropped 2 bases, with 10 bases sitting between them. CDR3 in amino acids: CASSILGLQETQYF. The CDR3 DNA sequence: TGTGCCAGTAGTATCTTGGGGCTACAAGAGACCCAGTACTTC.

This clone has only a few counts. The V gene is TRBV14, the J gene TRBJ1-2; a possible D gene is TRBD1 (5 bases). Germline V CDR1 and CDR2: SGHDN, FVKESK. This CDR3 comprises 15 residues. Trimming took 2 bases from V and 4 from J, leaving 14 bases between them. The CDR3 loop reads CASSQNRDFAYGYTF. In nucleotides, the CDR3 is TGTGCCAGCAGCCAAAACCGGGACTTCGCCTATGGCTACACCTTC. The entire variable domain, with the rest obtained from reference TRBV14 and TRBJ1-2, is as follows: EAGVTQFPSHSVIEKGQTVTLRCDPISGHDNLYWYRRVMGKEIKFLLHFVKESKQDESGMPNNRFLAERTGGTYSTLKVQPAELEDSGVYFCASSQNRDFAYGYTFGSGTRLTVV.

The rearrangement joins TRBV5-1 to TRBJ2-1; 13 bases map to TRBD2. V shed 3 bases, J shed 9 bases, and the junction held 9 bases outside the gene matches. The CDR3 spans 16 residues. Germline values: CDR1 SGHRS, CDR2 YFSETQ. For the CDR3, the DNA is TGCGCCAGCAGCTCAACTAGCGGGGGGGCCTGGGGTGAGCAGTTCTTC. Translating gives CASSSTSGGAWGEQFF.

This chain uses TRBV7-2 with TRBJ2-1; 7 positions match TRBD1. From germline, CDR1 is SGHTA and CDR2 FQGNSA. This CDR3 has 14 residues. V was pared by 5 bases and J by 6 bases, with 7 bases of the junction left unmatched. The CDR3 region is CASSTRDRLNEQFF. Here the CDR3 DNA reads TGTGCCAGCAGCACCCGGGACAGACTCAATGAGCAGTTCTTC.

This chain joins TRBV19 and TRBJ2-1, with TRBD2 matching over 9 bases. Germline V CDR1 and CDR2: LNHDA, SQIVND (reference sequence). The trim removed 1 base at V and 6 bases at J, leaving 4 bases unmatched. The CDR3 contains 15 residues. The CDR3 is CASSIVSGSFNEQFF. CDR3 sequence (DNA): TGTGCCAGTAGTATAGTTAGCGGGAGTTTCAATGAGCAGTTCTTC.

There are a few counts of this clone. This chain uses TRBV11-3 with TRBJ2-5; 11 bases line up with TRBD2. This CDR3 has 14 residues. Per the germline V gene, CDR1 is SGHNT and CDR2 is YENEEA. J lost 7 bases, V lost 6 bases, and 7 bases had no gene match. The CDR3 sequence: CASSLLAGGGTQYF. The CDR3 region has the DNA TGTGCCAGCAGTCTCCTAGCGGGAGGAGGGACCCAGTACTTC.

A single count supports this clone. One end of the junction is discordant with germline, which a read error may explain. The identical CDR3 is also encoded by other nucleotide sequences in the sample. The chain combines TRBV10-3 with TRBJ2-3; a possible D gene is TRBD2 (6 bases). From germline, CDR1 is ENHRY and CDR2 SYGVKD. The CDR3 extends over 14 amino acids. The CDR3 loop reads CAIFDGRHSDTQYF. In DNA form, the CDR3 reads TGCGCCATCTTTGACGGGAGACATTCAGATACGCAGTATTTT.

This chain links TRBV19 with TRBJ1-6, with 7 nucleotides matching TRBD1. Per germline, CDR1 LNHDA and CDR2 SQIVND (reference sequence). CDR3 size: 16 residues. V was pared by 8 bases and J by 3 bases, with 10 bases of the junction left unmatched. This CDR3 reads CASGSTGNLYNSPLHF. CDR3 coding DNA: TGTGCCAGTGGATCGACAGGGAATCTCTATAATTCACCCCTCCACTTT.

The rearrangement uses TRBV18 and TRBJ2-2; 13 bases fit TRBD2. From germline, CDR1 is KGHSH and CDR2 LQKENI. The CDR3 extends over 18 amino acids. V shed 1 base, J shed 4 bases, and the junction held 6 bases outside the gene matches. CDR3 protein: CASSPRRTSGSSTGELFF. The DNA for the CDR3 is TGTGCCAGCTCACCACGGCGGACTAGCGGGAGTAGCACCGGGGAGCTGTTTTTT.

V usage is TRBV11-2 and J usage is TRBJ2-5; 9 bases match TRBD2. Germline V gene data show CDR1 as SGHAT and CDR2 as FQNNGV. This CDR3 is 19 amino acids long. J was trimmed by 4 bases and V by 2 bases; bases with no gene match: 17. As DNA, the CDR3 is TGTGCCAGCAGCTTATTCGCCGGGACTAGCTTTCGTCGGTTAGAGACCCAGTACTTC. This gives the protein CASSLFAGTSFRRLETQYF.